These 20 T cell receptor beta chains originate from one sample sequenced in a study of shared clonotypes between healthy human individuals. Using immunoSEQ multiplex PCR, the repertoire was profiled, and TCRdb retains in-frame clones only, with some absent. Of about 960,000 clones detected, approximately 80% appear once; the ten largest clones hold around 1.5%. Sequencing was performed on memory CD4+ T cells sorted from blood. Sample subset: CD45RA-negative fraction. Receptors were obtained from a man between 18 and 35 years old in good health.

Only a few counts were recorded for this clone. The CDR3 here is CASSKMVDTEAFF. The CDR3 DNA reads as TGTGCCAGCAGCAAAATGGTGGACACTGAAGCTTTCTTT. This chain links TRBV7-2 with TRBJ1-1; the D is unclear. Germline values: CDR1 SGHTA, CDR2 FQGNSA. Deletions cut 5 bases from V and 3 bases from J, with 10 bases between. The CDR3 spans 13 residues.

The chain is built from TRBV5-4 and TRBJ1-1; TRBD1 matches at 7 bases. CDR1 and CDR2 from the germline V gene are SGHNT and YYREEE (reference sequence). The CDR3 runs to 15 residues. V lost 4 bases, J lost 8 bases, and 14 bases stayed unmatched. CDR3 sequence reads: CASSREGQLLREAFF. The CDR3, as DNA: TGTGCCAGCAGCCGAGAGGGACAGTTGCTGCGGGAAGCTTTCTTT.

This chain joins TRBV6-6 and TRBJ1-5, with D possibly being TRBD1 (6 bases). CDR3 length: 16 amino acids. Trimming pared 3 bases from V and 4 bases from J, leaving 16 bases between. Germline values: CDR1 MNHNY, CDR2 SVGAGI (reference sequence). The CDR3 DNA sequence: TGTGCCAGCAGTTATTCCCTACAGGGAGGGAATCAGCCCCAGCATTTT. Translation: CASSYSLQGGNQPQHF.

The rearrangement uses TRBV18 and TRBJ1-2; 9 positions agree with TRBD1. Germline values: CDR1 KGHSH, CDR2 LQKENI. This CDR3 contains 16 residues. V shed 0 bases, J shed 4 bases, and the junction held 6 bases outside the gene matches. CDR3 sequence: CASSPPGQGAGYGYTF. The CDR3 DNA sequence: TGTGCCAGCTCACCACCGGGACAGGGAGCGGGCTATGGCTACACCTTC. The full variable domain, its missing parts supplied by reference TRBV18 and TRBJ1-2, is NAGVMQNPRHLVRRRGQEARLRCSPMKGHSHVYWYRQLPEEGLKFMVYLQKENIIDESGMPKERFSAEFPKEGPSILRIQQVVRGDSAAYFCASSPPGQGAGYGYTFGSGTRLTVV.

The genes are TRBV5-1 and TRBJ2-7, with TRBD1 matching 8 bases. The CDR3 spans 14 residues. CDR1 is SGHRS and CDR2 is YFSETQ in the germline V gene. V gave up 4 bases and J gave up 2 bases; unmatched junction bases: 5. The CDR3 DNA reads as TGCGCCAGCAGCCCTCGGACAGGGCCCTACGAGCAGTACTTC. Translated: CASSPRTGPYEQYF. Full variable domain (missing parts from reference TRBV5-1 and TRBJ2-7): KAGVTQTPRYLIKTRGQQVTLSCSPISGHRSVSWYQQTPGQGLQFLFEYFSETQRNKGNFPGRFSGRQFSNSRSEMNVSTLELGDSALYLCASSPRTGPYEQYFGPGTRLTVT.

This chain uses TRBV7-9 with TRBJ2-2, with 9 bases matching TRBD2. This CDR3 is built from 18 residues. Germline V lookup: CDR1 SEHNR, CDR2 FQNEAQ (reference sequence). V lost 4 bases, J lost 1 base, and 10 bases stayed unmatched. As DNA, the CDR3 is TGTGCCAGCAGCTCAAGATCTCCTAGCGGGATGAACACCGGGGAGCTGTTTTTT. Its translation: CASSSRSPSGMNTGELFF.

This clone has just a few counts. The chain has TRBV13 and TRBJ2-7; no clear D. The germline V gene encodes CDR1 PRHDT and CDR2 FYEKMQ (reference sequence). Trimming pared 5 bases from V and 0 bases from J, leaving 11 bases between. The CDR3 totals 14 residues. The CDR3 region has the DNA TGTGCCAGCAGCCCCCCTTTGAGCTCCTACGAGCAGTACTTC. Its translation is CASSPPLSSYEQYF.

V usage is TRBV10-1 and J usage is TRBJ2-1; 8 nucleotides agree with TRBD2. The CDR3 is made up of 14 amino acids. With V trimmed by 2 bases and J by 12 bases, 9 bases remained unmatched. Germline loops: CDR1 WNHNN, CDR2 SYGVQD (reference sequence). DNA of the CDR3: TGCGCCAGCAGTGAGCCGGCGGCCAGCGGGAGGCAGTTCTTC. It is translated as CASSEPAASGRQFF.

The chain links TRBV2 to TRBJ1-1, with TRBD1 matching 7 bases. The CDR3 is 13 amino acids. The germline CDR1 and CDR2 sequences are SNHLY and FYNNEI. V was clipped by 6 bases and J by 5 bases; unmatched bases: 6. CDR3 nucleotides: TGTGCCAGCAGGATCGACAGGGCTACTGAAGCTTTCTTT. It translates to CASRIDRATEAFF.

This clone has just one count. This chain joins TRBV5-1 and TRBJ1-5, with 8 bases fitting TRBD1. CDR1 and CDR2 from the germline V gene are SGHRS and YFSETQ. The CDR3 runs 15 residues. V was clipped by 1 base and J by 1 base; unmatched bases: 1. This CDR3 is CASSLRTGSNQPQHF. Written as DNA, the CDR3 is TGCGCCAGCAGCTTGCGGACAGGGAGCAATCAGCCCCAGCATTTT.

This clone showed up just a few times. The rearrangement uses TRBV10-2 and TRBJ1-2; tentatively, D is TRBD1 (5 bases). V lost 0 bases and J lost 4, with 9 bases in between. The CDR3 loop spans 14 amino acids. Germline CDR1 and CDR2: WSHSY and SAAADI. The CDR3 sequence is CASSESGRVYGYTF. DNA for the CDR3: TGCGCCAGCAGTGAGTCGGGCAGGGTCTATGGCTACACCTTC.

This chain links TRBV5-4 with TRBJ1-6, with D maybe TRBD1 (5 bases). The CDR3 contains 14 residues. V lost 2 bases, J lost 10 bases, and 13 bases lay in between. Germline V CDR1 and CDR2: SGHNT, YYREEE (reference sequence). The CDR3 region is CASSLRGITSPLHF. Here the CDR3 DNA reads TGTGCCAGCAGCTTAAGGGGTATAACATCACCCCTCCACTTT.

The chain uses TRBV4-3 and TRBJ1-1; tentatively, D is TRBD1 (5 bases). V was trimmed by 2 bases and J by 0 bases, leaving 31 bases between them. The CDR3 totals 22 residues. Germline CDR1 LGHNA, CDR2 YSLEER. CDR3 loop: CASSQSLPIKTAKALMNTEAFF. CDR3 nucleotides: TGCGCCAGCAGCCAAAGTTTGCCAATTAAGACAGCAAAGGCCCTTATGAACACTGAAGCTTTCTTT.

This chain joins TRBV6-5 and TRBJ2-7; 7 bases match TRBD2. The CDR3 runs 13 residues. Germline trimming cut 5 bases from V and 4 bases from J; bases unmatched to any gene: 5. Per germline, CDR1 MNHEY and CDR2 SVGAGI. In nucleotides, the CDR3 is TGTGCCAGCAGTCGGAGCGGGGCTTACGAGCAGTACTTC. Its protein product is CASSRSGAYEQYF.

The chain couples TRBV13 to TRBJ1-1, with 8 bases lining up with TRBD1. CDR3 length: 14 amino acids. In germline, CDR1 is PRHDT, CDR2 FYEKMQ (reference sequence). V gave up 4 bases and J gave up 7 bases; unmatched junction bases: 8. The CDR3 loop reads CASSSSRQGNEAFF. DNA of the CDR3: TGTGCCAGCAGCTCTTCTAGACAGGGGAATGAAGCTTTCTTT.

This clone was detected a few times. The chain couples TRBV19 to TRBJ1-6, with D unclear. This CDR3 has 14 amino acids. CDR1 and CDR2 (germline): LNHDA, SQIVND (reference sequence). Trimming pared 6 bases from V and 0 bases from J, leaving 6 bases between. CDR3 sequence reads: CASRISSYNSPLHF. The CDR3 region has the DNA TGTGCCAGTAGGATAAGCTCCTATAATTCACCCCTCCACTTT.

There are a few counts of this clone. This chain joins TRBV19 and TRBJ2-1; D might be TRBD2 (6 bases). Looked up from germline, CDR1 is LNHDA and CDR2 is SQIVND (reference sequence). The V and J ends lost 7 bases and 9 bases respectively, with 22 bases between them. This CDR3 is built from 15 residues. CDR3 sequence reads: CASISPRGGFSEQFF. The CDR3 region has the DNA TGTGCCAGTATCTCCCCCCGCGGAGGGTTTAGTGAGCAGTTCTTC.

This chain uses TRBV30 with TRBJ2-1; 7 bases match TRBD1. This CDR3 has 13 residues. Germline trimming cut 5 bases from V and 6 bases from J; bases unmatched to any gene: 7. CDR1 and CDR2 from the germline V gene are GTSNPN and SVGIG (reference sequence). The CDR3 DNA is TGTGCCTGGCAAAACAGGGGCTTCAATGAGCAGTTCTTC. This translates into CAWQNRGFNEQFF.

This sequence joins TRBV30 and TRBJ1-5, with D unclear. The CDR3 covers 13 residues. Germline assignment: CDR1 GTSNPN and CDR2 SVGIG (reference sequence). Trimming pared 1 base from V and 4 bases from J, leaving 8 bases between. In DNA form, the CDR3 reads TGTGCCTGGAGTGGAGACATAAATCAGCCCCAGCATTTT. It encodes CAWSGDINQPQHF.

As regards this clone: Other DNA sequences in this sample translate to the same CDR3. V is TRBV5-1 and J is TRBJ1-4; no reliable D call. V was clipped by 3 bases and J by 1 base, with 7 bases between them. The length of the CDR3 is 14 residues. CDR1 and CDR2 (germline): SGHRS, YFSETQ. CDR3 loop: CASSSGGTNEKLFF. The DNA for the CDR3 is TGCGCCAGCAGCTCAGGAGGAACTAATGAAAAACTGTTTTTT.